A selection of T cell receptor beta chains follows, all from one sample in a study of shared clonotypes between healthy human individuals. TCRdb's table, derived via immunoSEQ multiplex PCR, lists solely in-frame clones and lacks some. The top ten hold around 0.13% of the sample, which has millions of clones, approximately 95% seen once. The sequencing input was naive CD4+ T cells sorted from blood. Receptors originate from a man between 18 and 29 years old in good health. Both conserved end residues are part of each CDR3. A D gene is named only where the DNA matches it firmly. Clone size is given for some rows only: seen once, a few or many times, or a class if the clone is expanded.

V gene	clone size	D gene	J gene	CDR3 DNA	CDR3 protein
TRBV30	-	-	TRBJ2-3	TGTGCCTGGAGTCTTAAGGATACGCAGTATTTT	CAWSLKDTQYF
TRBV5-6	-	-	TRBJ1-3	TGTGCCAGCAGCTCCATCTCTGGAAACACCATATATTTT	CASSSISGNTIYF
TRBV10-3	-	TRBD1	TRBJ2-7	TGTGCCATCGGGGGACAGGGGTACGAGCAGTACTTC	CAIGGQGYEQYF
TRBV18	-	-	TRBJ1-6	TGTGCCAGCTCACCAATCCCGGACCCTGCAAATTCACCCCTCCACTTT	CASSPIPDPANSPLHF
TRBV18	-	-	TRBJ1-6	TGTGCCAGCTCACCACTCCCTAGGTCAGGGAAAAGCGCACCCCTCCACTTT	CASSPLPRSGKSAPLHF
TRBV7-9	-	TRBD2	TRBJ2-2	TGTGCCAGCAGCCCCCCGCTAGCGGGATGGTCCGGGGAGCTGTTTTTT	CASSPPLAGWSGELFF
TRBV27	-	TRBD1	TRBJ2-7	TGTGCCAGCCAATTCGGGACAGGGGGTTCCTACGAGCAGTACTTC	CASQFGTGGSYEQYF
TRBV7-2	-	TRBD2	TRBJ2-3	TGTGCCAGCAGCCTCCGGACTAGCGGGAGTGGAGATACGCAGTATTTT	CASSLRTSGSGDTQYF
TRBV10-3	-	-	TRBJ1-5	TGTGCCATCAGTGAGTCATATTCGTGGAGCAATCAGCCCCAGCATTTT	CAISESYSWSNQPQHF
TRBV10-3	few	TRBD1	TRBJ2-7	TGTGCCATCAGTGGGACAGGGGACGAGCAGTACTTC	CAISGTGDEQYF
TRBV6-1	-	-	TRBJ2-1	TGTGCCAGCAGTGAAGCCTTGTACAATGAGCAGTTCTTC	CASSEALYNEQFF
TRBV28	-	-	TRBJ2-5	TGTGCCAGCAGCTCAGGGTTAGAGACCCAGTACTTC	CASSSGLETQYF
TRBV5-1	-	-	TRBJ1-5	TGCGCCAGCAGCTTGGAACCGAGTAGCAATCAGCCCCAGCATTTT	CASSLEPSSNQPQHF
TRBV6-5	-	-	TRBJ1-5	TGTGCCAGCAGTTCCCGCCAGGGGTCTCAACCCCAGCATTTT	CASSSRQGSQPQHF
TRBV30	once	-	TRBJ1-2	TGTGCCTGGAGTACCCCTCCTGAAGGGATCTATGGCTACACCTTC	CAWSTPPEGIYGYTF
TRBV4-1	-	TRBD1	TRBJ1-2	TGCGCCAGCAGCCAAGGTTCAAGACAGGGGGCTCTAAGGACTTTC	CASSQGSRQGALRTF
TRBV5-1	-	-	TRBJ2-3	TGCGCCAGCAGCACCCCGGGACTGAAGAGCACAGATACGCAGTATTTT	CASSTPGLKSTDTQYF
TRBV7-9	-	TRBD1	TRBJ1-2	TGTGCCAGCAGCTTCGGGGACAGGGTCTCTGGCTACACCTTC	CASSFGDRVSGYTF
TRBV6-1	-	TRBD1	TRBJ2-1	TGTGCCAGCAGGAAACCGGGACAGGGAAAGGGTGAGCAGTTCTTC	CASRKPGQGKGEQFF
TRBV2	-	-	TRBJ2-3	TGTGCCAGCACTGGCGAAGAAAATACGCAGTATTTT	CASTGEENTQYF
TRBV28	-	-	TRBJ1-2	TGTGCCAGCAGCTCTCTCGACAGAACCTATGGCTACACCTTC	CASSSLDRTYGYTF
TRBV4-1	-	-	TRBJ2-2	TGCGCCAGCAGCCAAGTTCGAGGGCCCAACACCGGGGAGCTGTTTTTT	CASSQVRGPNTGELFF
TRBV10-2	-	-	TRBJ2-2	TGCGCCAGCAGTGTTTCGATAAACACCGGGGAGCTGTTTTTT	CASSVSINTGELFF
TRBV28	-	-	TRBJ1-2	TGTGCCAGCAGTTGGGACACATATGGCTACACCTTC	CASSWDTYGYTF
TRBV6-1	-	-	TRBJ2-7	TGTGCCAGCAGCCGAGGCGACGAGCAGTACTTC	CASSRGDEQYF
TRBV6-6	-	TRBD1	TRBJ2-7	TGTGCCAGCAGTTACCCGGACAGGGGGCTTTTTGAGCAGTACTTC	CASSYPDRGLFEQYF
TRBV9	-	-	TRBJ1-3	TGTGCCAGCAGCGTAGGCAACTCTGGAAACACCATATATTTT	CASSVGNSGNTIYF
TRBV29-1	-	-	TRBJ2-3	TGCAGCGTCGGCACAGATACGCAGTATTTT	CSVGTDTQYF
TRBV28	-	-	TRBJ1-2	TGTGCCAGTCTCCCCTCCCCCTACGGACTCACTAACTATGGCTACACCTTC	CASLPSPYGLTNYGYTF
TRBV5-1	-	-	TRBJ1-4	TGCGCCAGCAGTTCAGGGAAATCAGACGAAAAACTGTTTTTT	CASSSGKSDEKLFF
TRBV7-7	few	-	TRBJ2-1	TGTGCTAGCAGCTTAGGCACGGGGGAGCAGTTCTTC	CASSLGTGEQFF
TRBV6-5	-	-	TRBJ2-3	TGTGCCAGCAGTTACGGCGGGCCCAGCACAGATACGCAGTATTTT	CASSYGGPSTDTQYF
TRBV10-3	-	TRBD1	TRBJ1-1	TGTGCCATCAGTGATGAGGGGGCCCGTAACACTGAAGCTTTCTTT	CAISDEGARNTEAFF
TRBV14	-	-	TRBJ1-6	TGTGCCAGCAGCTCTGGTGATAATTCACCCCTCCACTTT	CASSSGDNSPLHF
TRBV4-1	-	-	TRBJ2-7	TGCGCCAGCAGCCAAGATTGGGGCAGTTTGTCCGACGAGCAGTACTTC	CASSQDWGSLSDEQYF
TRBV7-8	once	TRBD2	TRBJ2-7	TGTGCCAGCAGCTTAGCGGGCGGGGGGATTACCTACGAGCAGTACTTC	CASSLAGGGITYEQYF
TRBV25-1	-	TRBD1	TRBJ1-6	TGTGCCAGCAGTGAACTAACAGGGGAGGTCGATTCACCCCTCCACTTT	CASSELTGEVDSPLHF
TRBV20-1	once	-	TRBJ1-4	TGCAGTTATTTTCGAAATGAAAAACTGTTTTTT	CSYFRNEKLFF
TRBV2	-	-	TRBJ1-6	TGTGCCAGCTTGATACAGGGACCCCTCCACTTT	CASLIQGPLHF
TRBV27	-	-	TRBJ2-7	TGTGCCAGCCGCCGCCTAGAGAAATCCTACGAGCAGTACTTC	CASRRLEKSYEQYF
TRBV5-3	-	TRBD1	TRBJ1-5	TGTGCCAGAAGCTTGGGACAGGGATATCAGCCCCAGCATTTT	CARSLGQGYQPQHF
TRBV2	-	-	TRBJ1-6	TGTGCCAGCAGTCCGGACAGCAAGACACCCCTCCACTTT	CASSPDSKTPLHF
TRBV6-1	-	-	TRBJ2-7	TGTGCCAGCAGTGAAAGTGGAGGGAGGCTGCAGTACTTC	CASSESGGRLQYF
TRBV27	once	-	TRBJ1-3	TGTGCCAGCAGTTTTCAACTCGCAGACACCATATATTTT	CASSFQLADTIYF
TRBV28	-	-	TRBJ2-2	TGTGCCAGCAGATCCGGGACCCCGGGGACCGGGGAGCTGTTTTTT	CASRSGTPGTGELFF
TRBV27	once	TRBD2	TRBJ2-7	TGTGCCAGCAGACAGCCCGGGACTAGCGGGGGTGACGAGCAGTACTTC	CASRQPGTSGGDEQYF
TRBV7-9	-	-	TRBJ1-1	TGTGCCAGCCAAGGACAGCTGAACACTGAAGCTTTCTTT	CASQGQLNTEAFF
TRBV20-1	-	-	TRBJ1-1	TGCAGCTCGACTGGTATCACTGAAGCTTTCTTT	CSSTGITEAFF
TRBV6-6	-	TRBD1	TRBJ1-3	TGTGCCAGCAGACTACAGGGGAGCTCTGGAAACACCATATATTTT	CASRLQGSSGNTIYF
TRBV5-1	-	TRBD1	TRBJ2-7	TGCGCCAGCAGCTCGGGACAGGGGATCTCCTACGAGCAGTACTTC	CASSSGQGISYEQYF
TRBV18	-	-	TRBJ2-4	TGTGCCAGTCGCCAGGGTATGGAAAACATTCAGTACTTC	CASRQGMENIQYF
TRBV27	-	-	TRBJ1-5	TGTGCCAGCGGGGTATCTCAGCCCCAGCATTTT	CASGVSQPQHF
TRBV5-5	-	-	TRBJ2-7	TGTGCCAGCAGCTTGGGGACGGGGCCCTACGAGCAGTACTTC	CASSLGTGPYEQYF